Shown below are 15 T cell receptor beta chains from a single sample sequenced in a study of beta chain features in type 1 diabetes. Isolated RNA was reverse transcribed in full, so expressed TCRB transcripts were sequenced. TCRdb keeps only in-frame clones here, not all; method: immunoSEQ multiplex PCR. The profile shows around 99,000 clones, less than 40% of them singletons. The sequenced material came from stem cell memory CD4+ T cells from blood. These receptors were collected from a woman aged 18-29 years in good health.

V and J are TRBV7-9 and TRBJ2-4; a possible D gene is TRBD2 (5 bases). CDR1 is SEHNR and CDR2 is FQNEAQ in the germline V gene (reference sequence). The CDR3 sequence is 15 residues long. The V gene lost 1 base and the J gene lost 0 bases, with 7 bases spanning the gap. This CDR3 reads CASSLVRGAKNIQYF. The CDR3 DNA is TGTGCCAGCAGCTTAGTCCGGGGAGCCAAAAACATTCAGTACTTC.

This clone is a singleton in its sample. The gene calls are TRBV5-4 and TRBJ1-2; D ambiguous. Germline-derived CDR1 and CDR2 are SGHNT and YYREEE (reference sequence). CDR3 length equals 13 residues. V lost 0 bases and J lost 2, with 5 bases in between. CDR3: CASSLGLNYGYTF. CDR3 nucleotides: TGTGCCAGCAGCTTGGGACTGAACTATGGCTACACCTTC.

This sequence joins TRBV6-1 and TRBJ2-7, with 8 positions matching TRBD1. CDR3 length: 14 amino acids. Unmatched junction bases numbered 8, after V lost 4 bases and J lost 6 bases. Germline V lookup: CDR1 MNHNS, CDR2 SASEGT. The CDR3: CASSGRTGSGEQYF. The DNA of the CDR3 is TGTGCCAGCAGTGGACGGACAGGGTCCGGCGAGCAGTACTTC.

This clone occurred a few times. The chain has TRBV7-9 and TRBJ2-5; a weak D match, TRBD2 (5 bases). Germline CDR1 SEHNR, CDR2 FQNEAQ (reference sequence). The V end lost 5 bases, the J end lost 1 base, and 17 bases lay between the germline ends. The CDR3 has 16 residues. In nucleotides, the CDR3 is TGTGCCAGCAGCCGAGGGTGCGTAGGGTGCCAAGAGACCCAGTACTTC. Its translation is CASSRGCVGCQETQYF.

The gene calls are TRBV30 and TRBJ2-4; 11 bases are shared with TRBD2. The V gene end was trimmed by 5 bases and the J gene end by 6 bases; junction bases not matched to a gene: 6. From germline, CDR1 is GTSNPN and CDR2 SVGIG (reference sequence). The CDR3 consists of 14 residues. CDR3 DNA: TGTGCCTGGGAGAGACTAGCGGGATCAAACATTCAGTACTTC. It is translated as CAWERLAGSNIQYF.

Here the CDR3 reads CASRSGTSGSYEQYF. CDR3 bases: TGTGCCAGCAGGTCCGGGACTAGCGGGAGCTACGAGCAGTACTTC. V gene TRBV6-1 combines with J gene TRBJ2-7; the match to TRBD2 covers 14 bases. Germline CDR1 reads MNHNS; CDR2 reads SASEGT. J gave up 3 bases and V 6 bases, and 4 bases lay outside the gene matches. The CDR3 spans 15 residues.

CDR3 loop: CASSGGQVEEQYF. The CDR3 DNA reads as TGTGCCAGCTCAGGGGGACAGGTAGAAGAGCAGTACTTC. The chain is built from TRBV18 and TRBJ2-7; 8 nucleotides match TRBD1. Germline CDR1 KGHSH, CDR2 LQKENI. This CDR3 is 13 amino acids long. The trim removed 5 bases at V and 7 bases at J, leaving 7 bases unmatched.

This clone was seen more than once but under ten times. The gene calls are TRBV6-1 and TRBJ1-5, with D possibly being TRBD1 (5 bases). Looked up from germline, CDR1 is MNHNS and CDR2 is SASEGT. The germline V and J ends were trimmed by 7 bases and 3 bases, with 13 bases remaining between them. CDR3 size: 14 residues. The chain's CDR3 is CASMGGGNNQPQHF. CDR3 nucleotide sequence: TGTGCCAGCATGGGGGGAGGGAACAATCAGCCCCAGCATTTT.

The V call is TRBV29-1, the J call TRBJ1-1, with D tentatively TRBD1 (5 bases). The CDR3 totals 14 residues. Germline V CDR1 and CDR2: SQVTM, ANQGSEA. V was cut by 6 bases and J by 5 bases, with 19 bases left in between. CDR3: CSVQPRGLETEAFF. The CDR3 DNA follows: TGCAGCGTCCAGCCGCGGGGGTTGGAAACTGAAGCTTTCTTT.

This clone appeared a few times. This chain joins TRBV28 and TRBJ2-7, with a weak D call TRBD1 (6 bases). The CDR3 spans 13 residues. Per germline, CDR1 MDHEN and CDR2 SYDVKM. Trimming cost V 7 bases and J 4 bases, with 14 bases left between them. The CDR3 bases are TGTGCCAGCAACCCGGGACACTCATACGAGCAGTACTTC. It codes for CASNPGHSYEQYF.

The chain combines TRBV21-1 with TRBJ2-1; the table's D gene call, TRBD2, was not cross checked with the DNA. TRBV21-1 is noted as a pseudogene. The CDR3 consists of 23 residues. For the CDR3, the DNA is TGTGCCAGCAGCAAAGTTTGCGTGCACAGGACGGGACTAGCGGGAGGAACTTACAATGAGCAGTTCTTC. It codes for CASSKVCVHRTGLAGGTYNEQFF.

The V and J genes are TRBV11-2 and TRBJ2-7, with 9 bases identical to TRBD2. This CDR3 is 14 amino acids long. CDR1 SGHAT and CDR2 FQNNGV come from the germline V gene. V shed 5 bases, J shed 6 bases, and the junction held 8 bases outside the gene matches. CDR3 nucleotide sequence: TGTGCCAGCAGCCGGACTAGCGCTTCTCGCGAGCAGTACTTC. Translating it yields CASSRTSASREQYF.

This clone has only a few counts. The J gene is TRBJ2-4, the V gene TRBV29-1, with D possibly matching TRBD2 (6 bases). Trimming removed 2 bases at V and 0 bases at J, with 11 bases between. The germline V gene encodes CDR1 SQVTM and CDR2 ANQGSEA. The CDR3 covers 15 residues. The CDR3 sequence is CSVEIVGGAKNIQYF. The CDR3 DNA reads TGCAGCGTTGAAATAGTGGGGGGAGCCAAAAACATTCAGTACTTC.

The rearrangement uses TRBV11-2 and TRBJ2-7; TRBD1 matches at 7 bases. This CDR3 is built from 16 residues. Looked up from germline, CDR1 is SGHAT and CDR2 is FQNNGV. J gave up 1 base and V 5 bases, and 11 bases lay outside the gene matches. DNA for the CDR3: TGTGCCAGCAGCGCGCTCTGGACAGGAGAGTCCTACGAGCAGTACTTC. Protein: CASSALWTGESYEQYF.

The chain employs TRBV15 and TRBJ1-5; perhaps TRBD1 as D (5 bases). This CDR3 spans 18 amino acids. Germline assignment: CDR1 LNHNV and CDR2 YYDKDF (reference sequence). V was shortened by 0 bases and J by 3 bases, with 18 bases between the two germline ends. CDR3 nucleotide sequence: TGTGCCACCAGCAGAGATCGGGGGGAACTAAGGCCCAATCAGCCCCAGCATTTT. This gives the protein CATSRDRGELRPNQPQHF.